This T cell receptor (beta chain) was captured in a study of response to subunit inactivated influenza vaccine. TCRdb passed the RT-PCR reads through MiXCR, listing each CDR3 protein once. The table has about 300,000 distinct CDR3 sequences, roughly 22% seen once. Findings of the study overall: Each seasonal influenza vaccination, the authors suggested, recruits few new T cells.

This clonotype is classed as medium-sized. Its antigen is as yet unknown. Source: PBMCs from blood, taken less than 22 months after vaccination. This TCR derives from a man aged 45 to 75 who received an inactivated influenza vaccine.

In DNA form, the CDR3 reads TGCGCCAGCGGATCCTACGAGCAGTACTTC. It specifies CASGSYEQYF. V is TRBV5-1 and J is TRBJ2-7; D is ambiguous. CDR1 is SGHRS and CDR2 is YFSETQ in the germline V gene. V lost 7 bases, J lost 1 base, and 3 bases lay in between. This CDR3 has 10 amino acids.